The 5 T cell receptor beta chains below come from one sample, sequenced in a study of blood T cell repertoires in COVID-19. Clones were sequenced by immunoSEQ multiplex PCR, and TCRdb holds only the in-frame ones, with some missing. The top ten hold 1.4% to 1.5% of the sample, which has 400,000 to 500,000 clones, 70% to 90% seen once. What was sequenced was PBMCs or T cells enriched from blood (not recorded which). Source of these receptors: a woman aged 18-30 years who had been exposed to COVID-19.

The chain couples TRBV27 to TRBJ2-1; no reliable D call. This CDR3 spans 17 amino acids. Trimming pared 2 bases from V and 5 bases from J, leaving 19 bases between. Per germline, CDR1 MNHEY and CDR2 SMNVEV (reference sequence). CDR3 region: CASSLGHGRGAHNEQFF. CDR3 coding DNA: TGTGCCAGCAGTTTAGGCCACGGAAGAGGCGCCCACAATGAGCAGTTCTTC.

This clone has just one count. The genes are TRBV9 and TRBJ2-7; unclear D gene. V was shortened by 3 bases and J by 0 bases, with 4 bases between the two germline ends. The CDR3 length is 12 residues. The germline V gene has CDR1 SGDLS and CDR2 YYNGEE. The CDR3 region is CASSGDSYEQYF. The CDR3 bases are TGTGCCAGCAGCGGAGACTCCTACGAGCAGTACTTC. Variable domain in full (rest from reference TRBV9 and TRBJ2-7): DSGVTQTPKHLITATGQRVTLRCSPRSGDLSVYWYQQSLDQGLQFLIQYYNGEERAKGNILERFSAQQFPDLHSELNLSSLELGDSALYFCASSGDSYEQYFGPGTRLTVT.

The chain uses TRBV27 and TRBJ1-1; D might be TRBD1 (5 bases). There are 14 residues in the CDR3. Per germline, CDR1 MNHEY and CDR2 SMNVEV (reference sequence). With 2 bases removed from V and 8 bases from J, the gap between germline ends came to 15 bases. The CDR3 is CASSLQGLLREAFF. The CDR3 nucleotides are TGTGCCAGCAGTTTACAGGGCCTCCTAAGGGAAGCTTTCTTT.

The rearrangement uses TRBV29-1 and TRBJ1-4; TRBD1 matches at 9 bases. Trimming at V came to 6 bases and at J to 3 bases, leaving 8 bases not matched to a gene. Looked up from germline, CDR1 is SQVTM and CDR2 is ANQGSEA. This CDR3 is built from 15 residues. CDR3 region: CSVYGRDRANEKLFF. Written as DNA, the CDR3 is TGCAGCGTGTACGGCCGGGACAGGGCTAATGAAAAACTGTTTTTT.

The rearrangement links TRBV5-6 to TRBJ2-7; D is ambiguous. The CDR3 sequence is 14 residues long. CDR1 and CDR2 (germline): SGHDT, YYEEEE. The V end lost 0 bases, the J end lost 2 bases, and 9 bases lay between the germline ends. The CDR3 DNA reads as TGTGCCAGCAGCTTGGCCGGCGGAACCTACGAGCAGTACTTC. Protein sequence: CASSLAGGTYEQYF.